A selection of T cell receptor beta chains follows, all from one sample in a study of OX40 agonist ivuxolimab in advanced cancers. Produced via immunoSEQ multiplex PCR; TCRdb's table is partial and in-frame only. The sample lists about 26,000 clones, just under 80% occurring once. Sample: CD4+ or CD8+ T cells sorted from blood, taken in a trial of the OX40 agonist ivuxolimab. Receptor source: an adult with an advanced solid tumor such as melanoma, head and neck, liver or kidney cancer. Each CDR3 is given with its conserved first and last residue. The order of the fields is J gene, clone size, V gene, CDR3 protein. Size values are once, few and many counts, or a class for expanded clones, and some rows have none.

J: TRBJ2-5
size: -
V: TRBV9
CDR3: CASSRSGAGGETQYF

J: TRBJ1-2
size: once
V: TRBV15
CDR3: CATSRVGTGNGYTF

J: TRBJ2-6
size: -
V: TRBV27
CDR3: CASSLSAGANVLTF

J: TRBJ1-1
size: -
V: TRBV7-3
CDR3: CASSLYRRTEAFF

J: TRBJ2-7
size: -
V: TRBV25-1
CDR3: CASTNSGTYEQYF

J: TRBJ2-2
size: -
V: TRBV27
CDR3: CASKRGVTGELFF

J: TRBJ2-3
size: few
V: TRBV11-2
CDR3: CASSSTGAGLTDTQYF

J: TRBJ1-5
size: few
V: TRBV6-1
CDR3: CATNQPQHF

J: TRBJ2-5
size: once
V: TRBV4-3
CDR3: CASSPSPWGETQYF

J: TRBJ2-6
size: -
V: TRBV30
CDR3: CAWTPESANVLTF

J: TRBJ1-6
size: -
V: TRBV30
CDR3: CAWRGAGFNSPLHF

J: TRBJ1-5
size: -
V: TRBV28
CDR3: CASGEGQGWIQPQHF

J: TRBJ2-1
size: -
V: TRBV7-6
CDR3: CASSQGAVSGANEQFF

J: TRBJ2-7
size: -
V: TRBV19
CDR3: CASSIRGDAEQYF

J: TRBJ1-1
size: -
V: TRBV5-6
CDR3: CASRSGPLLSTEAFF

J: TRBJ2-3
size: -
V: TRBV2
CDR3: CASTGGDTQYF